The 20 T cell receptor beta chains below all came from one sample that was sequenced in a study of T cell clonality in common variable immunodeficiency. Assay used: immunoSEQ multiplex PCR; TCRdb lists only in-frame clones, some missing. The data show some 43,000 clones, with none appearing a single time. Sequenced sample: peripheral blood mononuclear cells. These TCRs come from a person aged 18 to 70 in good health.

This clone was detected ten times or more. The observed sequence ends 3 residues before the CDR3 terminus, with the missing tail filled in from the germline J gene. V gene TRBV5-6 combines with J gene TRBJ2-3; D possibly corresponds to TRBD2 (5 bases). V was cut by 0 bases and J by 0 bases, with 8 bases left in between. The CDR3 extends over 15 amino acids. Looked up from germline, CDR1 is SGHDT and CDR2 is YYEEEE. CDR3 region: CASSLGLSSTDTQYF. The covered CDR3 bases are TGTGCCAGCAGCTTGGGACTATCGAGCACAGATACG.

This clone was observed many times. The sequenced fragment ends 3 residues before the CDR3 boundary, so the rest is inferred from the germline J gene. The chain links TRBV6-1 to TRBJ1-4; tentatively, D is TRBD1 (6 bases). V dropped 2 bases and J dropped 3 bases, with 10 bases sitting between them. From germline, CDR1 is MNHNS and CDR2 SASEGT. There are 15 residues in the CDR3. CDR3 sequence reads: CASSETGRSNEKLFF. The covered CDR3 bases are TGTGCCAGCAGTGAAACAGGGAGATCTAATGAAAAA.

This clone was picked up many times. Coverage ceases 3 residues before the CDR3 finishes, and the germline J gene fills in the end. The chain combines TRBV6-1 with TRBJ1-6, with 8 positions matching TRBD1. Germline values: CDR1 MNHNS, CDR2 SASEGT. The V gene end was trimmed by 2 bases and the J gene end by 9 bases; junction bases not matched to a gene: 6. There are 15 residues in the CDR3. The CDR3 bases that were read are TGTGCCAGCAGTGAAAAGAGACAGGGGACTTCACCC. Protein: CASSEKRQGTSP. The whole CDR3 reads CASSEKRQGTSPLHF.

In its sample, this clone was seen many times. The read stops 3 residues short of the end of the CDR3; the missing end is completed from the germline J gene. V and J are TRBV7-2 and TRBJ2-3, with TRBD2 matching 11 bases. V lost 5 bases, J lost 8 bases, and 6 bases stayed unmatched. Germline V gene sequence: CDR1 SGHTA, CDR2 FQGNSA. The CDR3 has 14 residues. The sequenced part of the CDR3 DNA is TGTGCCAGCAGCCGTAGCGGGGGGGCTTCTACG. Protein product: CASSRSGGAST. The entire CDR3 protein reads CASSRSGGASTQYF.

Ten or more counts support this clone. The read stops 3 residues short of the end of the CDR3; the missing end is completed from the germline J gene. The chain has TRBV7-2 and TRBJ2-1, with 7 bases lining up with TRBD1. The CDR3 loop spans 16 amino acids. Losses at the gene ends were 0 bases for V and 6 bases for J; bases not matched to a gene: 8. Germline V lookup: CDR1 SGHTA, CDR2 FQGNSA. The chain's CDR3 is CASSLAGGLLVNEQFF. The CDR3 bases that were read are TGTGCCAGCAGCTTAGCAGGGGGCCTTCTTGTCAATGAG.

This clone was seen at least ten times. The read finishes 3 residues shy of the CDR3 end, and the germline J gene is used to complete it. This chain uses TRBV29-1 with TRBJ1-2, with TRBD1 as a possible D gene (5 bases). Trimming took 3 bases from V and 7 from J, leaving 9 bases between them. The CDR3 length is 11 residues. CDR1 and CDR2 (germline): SQVTM, ANQGSEA. The CDR3 DNA, read in part, is TGCAGCGTTGATCAGGGTAGTGGC. Translated: CSVDQGSG. Given in full, the CDR3 is CSVDQGSGYTF.

This clone has ten or more counts. The read terminates 3 residues ahead of where the CDR3 ends, so the germline J gene completes it. This chain uses TRBV18 with TRBJ1-1, with 7 bases that match TRBD1. The CDR3 has 15 amino acids. V lost 4 bases and J lost 4; bases outside the gene matches: 9. Germline assignment: CDR1 KGHSH and CDR2 LQKENI. The CDR3 sequence: CASSRIQGSGTEAFF. Partial CDR3 DNA: TGTGCCAGCTCACGGATACAGGGGTCAGGCACTGAA.

On this clone: The CDR3 end lies 3 residues beyond the end of the read and is filled in from the germline J gene. The chain recombines TRBV5-1 with TRBJ2-1; the match to TRBD2 covers 11 bases. This CDR3 is 16 amino acids long. V shed 0 bases and J 5 bases; nucleotides not matched to a gene: 4. Germline V CDR1 and CDR2: SGHRS, YFSETQ. Incomplete CDR3 DNA: TGCGCCAGCAGCTTGGGACTAGCGGGATGGGACAATGAG. Its translation is CASSLGLAGWDNE. The complete CDR3 reads CASSLGLAGWDNEQFF.

This clone has only a few counts. Read coverage stops 3 residues before the CDR3 terminus; the germline J gene supplies the remainder. The rearrangement joins TRBV5-6 to TRBJ1-2; D unresolved. The germline V gene encodes CDR1 SGHDT and CDR2 YYEEEE. The CDR3 covers 12 residues. The part of the CDR3 DNA that was read is TGTGCCAGCAGCTTTATAGGGCTTGAC. This codes for CASSFIGLD. The entire CDR3 protein is CASSFIGLDYTF.

This clone was detected ten times or more. The missing CDR3 end, 3 residues past where the read stops, is filled in from the germline J gene. The chain links TRBV18 to TRBJ2-5; TRBD2 matches at 15 bases. V dropped 5 bases and J dropped 2; count of bases not matched to a gene: 9. From germline, CDR1 is KGHSH and CDR2 LQKENI. This CDR3 has 18 residues. The part of the CDR3 DNA that was read is TGTGCCAGCTCATCGGTCCCGGGACTAGCGGGGGGTCAAGAGACC. Amino acids: CASSSVPGLAGGQET. From start to end, the CDR3 is CASSSVPGLAGGQETQYF.

On this clone itself: The observed sequence ends 3 residues before the CDR3 terminus, with the missing tail filled in from the germline J gene. The V call is TRBV2, the J call TRBJ1-2; D is perhaps TRBD1 (5 bases). The CDR3 has 14 amino acids. Germline CDR1 reads SNHLY; CDR2 reads FYNNEI. The CDR3 sequence: CASLAGVISYEYTF. The CDR3 bases that were read are TGTGCCAGCCTAGCGGGGGTGATAAGCTACGAG.

In this sample, this clone turned up many times. The read is 3 residues too short to cover the CDR3 end, so that end is filled in from the germline J gene. The V gene is TRBV6-1, the J gene TRBJ1-2; 7 nucleotides align to TRBD1. Germline V gene sequence: CDR1 MNHNS, CDR2 SASEGT. V lost 4 bases to trimming and J lost 2 bases; unmatched junction nucleotides: 7. The CDR3 contains 15 residues. The CDR3 loop reads CASSAMGQSNYGYTF. CDR3 bases read: TGTGCCAGCAGTGCGATGGGACAGTCCAACTATGGC.

The table lists this clone with many counts. The sequence runs out 3 residues before the end of the CDR3; the remainder is reconstructed from the germline J gene. The J gene is TRBJ2-7, the V gene TRBV18; the D gene is possibly TRBD1 (6 bases). The germline CDR1 and CDR2 sequences are KGHSH and LQKENI. The germline V and J ends were trimmed by 1 base and 5 bases, with 12 bases remaining between them. This CDR3 has 14 amino acids. The CDR3: CASSPQPGDDEQYF. The CDR3 bases that were read are TGTGCCAGCTCACCACAGCCAGGGGACGACGAG.

This clone has a count of ten or more. The read terminates 3 residues ahead of where the CDR3 ends, so the germline J gene completes it. The chain couples TRBV19 to TRBJ2-5; TRBD1 aligns across 8 bases. After removal of 4 bases from V and 4 bases from J, the junction contained 8 bases not matched to a gene. The CDR3 extends over 15 amino acids. Germline V lookup: CDR1 LNHDA, CDR2 SQIVND (reference sequence). The covered CDR3 bases are TGTGCCAGTAGTAGCTCCCAGGGGGCGTTAGAGACC. Protein sequence: CASSSSQGALET. The whole CDR3 sequence is CASSSSQGALETQYF.

This clone was counted ten times or more. The sequenced part of the CDR3 DNA is TGTGCCAGCAGTTTCCGGGGTAACAATCAGCCC. As protein: CASSFRGNNQP. The entire CDR3 protein reads CASSFRGNNQPQHF. The gene calls are TRBV5-6 and TRBJ1-5, with D unresolved. The read ends 3 residues shy of where the CDR3 ends; the end is completed using the germline J gene. The V and J ends lost 5 bases and 3 bases respectively, with 12 bases between them. Germline loops: CDR1 SGHDT, CDR2 YYEEEE. The CDR3 loop spans 14 amino acids.

This clone was seen ten or more times. The missing CDR3 end, 3 residues past where the read stops, is filled in from the germline J gene. The chain recombines TRBV7-2 with TRBJ2-3; D is unresolved. CDR1 SGHTA and CDR2 FQGNSA come from the germline V gene. V was cut by 4 bases and J by 6 bases, with 8 bases left in between. The CDR3 is 12 residues long. CDR3: CASSSYKDTQYF. Partial CDR3 DNA: TGTGCCAGCAGCTCCTATAAGGATACG.

This clone showed up many times. The read finishes 3 residues shy of the CDR3 end, and the germline J gene is used to complete it. V and J are TRBV7-2 and TRBJ2-5, with TRBD2 matching 12 bases. V dropped 4 bases and J dropped 5; count of bases not matched to a gene: 5. Germline lookup yields CDR1 SGHTA and CDR2 FQGNSA. The CDR3 is 15 amino acids. The CDR3 loop reads CASSYPTSGGETQYF. CDR3 bases read: TGTGCCAGCAGCTATCCTACTAGCGGGGGGGAGACC.

Ten or more counts support this clone. The CDR3 end falls 3 residues outside the read, so it is completed with the germline J gene. The V gene is TRBV18, the J gene TRBJ1-2, with 7 bases matching TRBD1. The junction had 4 bases not matched to a gene; V was cut back by 2 bases and J by 7 bases. The CDR3 length is 13 residues. The germline gives CDR1 KGHSH, CDR2 LQKENI. This CDR3 reads CASSPVGQSGYTF. CDR3 DNA (partial): TGTGCCAGCTCACCAGTGGGACAGTCTGGC.

This clone was picked up many times. The read stops 3 residues short of the end of the CDR3; the missing end is completed from the germline J gene. This chain links TRBV6-1 with TRBJ2-7, with 7 bases fitting TRBD1. Germline lookup yields CDR1 MNHNS and CDR2 SASEGT. The V and J ends lost 3 bases and 3 bases, in that order; junction bases with no gene match: 8. CDR3 length: 15 residues. The CDR3: CASSDPGTVGYEQYF. The sequenced part of the CDR3 DNA is TGTGCCAGCAGTGATCCCGGGACAGTCGGCTACGAG.

There are many counts of this clone. The CDR3 is cut off 3 residues early in the read; its end comes from the germline J gene. The chain carries TRBV9 and TRBJ2-3, with 11 bases fitting TRBD1. V was clipped by 3 bases and J by 6 bases; unmatched bases: 9. Germline V gene data show CDR1 as SGDLS and CDR2 as YYNGEE. This CDR3 region has 16 residues. CDR3 amino acids: CASSEASGTGGDTQYF. CDR3 DNA, as far as it was read: TGTGCCAGCAGCGAGGCTTCCGGGACAGGGGGGGATACG.